This is a list of T cell receptor beta chains from one sample in a study of regulatory T cells in long-lasting Graves disease. TCRdb redid the calling of the multiplex PCR reads with MiXCR, one entry per CDR3 protein. The sample includes a few hundred thousand distinct CDR3 sequences, approximately 15% of them seen just once. The sample was also reused in another study, on T cells in Graves' hyperthyroidism and ophthalmopathy.

Sample: peripheral blood mononuclear cells (PBMCs), taken at new diagnosis, from a patient treated with antithyroid drugs. The receptors shown here come from a man in his forties with Graves disease. Both conserved end residues are part of each CDR3. The order of the fields is D gene, clone size, V gene, J gene, CDR3 protein. The D gene is left open where the match is weak. Rows give clone size only sometimes, using once, few, many, or a class for an expanded clone.

d_gene: TRBD1; abundance: NA; v_gene: TRBV30; j_gene: TRBJ2-7; CDR3aa: CAWGTGAGDYEQYF
d_gene: NA; abundance: many; v_gene: TRBV7-2; j_gene: TRBJ2-7; CDR3aa: CASGHSYEQYF
d_gene: NA; abundance: many; v_gene: TRBV5-4; j_gene: TRBJ2-3; CDR3aa: CASSRVGTDWQYF
d_gene: NA; abundance: NA; v_gene: TRBV27; j_gene: TRBJ2-7; CDR3aa: CASRLNGAYEQYF
d_gene: NA; abundance: many; v_gene: TRBV30; j_gene: TRBJ1-1; CDR3aa: CAWSVTSGTEAFF
d_gene: NA; abundance: NA; v_gene: TRBV19; j_gene: TRBJ2-1; CDR3aa: CASSPRGSPSNEQFF
d_gene: TRBD1; abundance: many; v_gene: TRBV7-6; j_gene: TRBJ1-3; CDR3aa: CASSLQGAAPRTIYF
d_gene: TRBD2; abundance: many; v_gene: TRBV7-9; j_gene: TRBJ2-7; CDR3aa: CASSLDGGVAGGYHTYEQYF
d_gene: NA; abundance: many; v_gene: TRBV3-1; j_gene: TRBJ1-3; CDR3aa: CASSQTFPDSFQIYSGNTIYF
d_gene: NA; abundance: many; v_gene: TRBV7-9; j_gene: TRBJ1-1; CDR3aa: CASSLGRGQAFF
d_gene: TRBD1; abundance: NA; v_gene: TRBV4-1; j_gene: TRBJ1-1; CDR3aa: CASSQDPNMGQRHFF
d_gene: TRBD2; abundance: NA; v_gene: TRBV7-9; j_gene: TRBJ2-1; CDR3aa: CASFVAGLYNEQFF
d_gene: TRBD1; abundance: NA; v_gene: TRBV2; j_gene: TRBJ2-3; CDR3aa: CASSEGDWDRRTSTDTQYF
d_gene: NA; abundance: many; v_gene: TRBV2; j_gene: TRBJ1-2; CDR3aa: CASSEEQAYYGYTF
d_gene: NA; abundance: many; v_gene: TRBV28; j_gene: TRBJ1-2; CDR3aa: CASSLGSAGGDGYTF
d_gene: TRBD2; abundance: few; v_gene: TRBV4-3; j_gene: TRBJ2-2; CDR3aa: CASSHLAGGPDGELFF
d_gene: TRBD1; abundance: many; v_gene: TRBV2; j_gene: TRBJ2-5; CDR3aa: CASGTGGKAAQYF
d_gene: TRBD1; abundance: NA; v_gene: TRBV15; j_gene: TRBJ1-2; CDR3aa: CATSRDLAGTGANYGYTF
d_gene: NA; abundance: many; v_gene: TRBV10-3; j_gene: TRBJ1-1; CDR3aa: CAVYGTPITLRDTEAFF
d_gene: NA; abundance: few; v_gene: TRBV9; j_gene: TRBJ2-2; CDR3aa: CASSADPTNTGELFF
d_gene: NA; abundance: few; v_gene: TRBV11-2; j_gene: TRBJ2-2; CDR3aa: CASMVQGNGGELFF
d_gene: NA; abundance: many; v_gene: TRBV29-1; j_gene: TRBJ2-7; CDR3aa: CSVEGQAPYEQYF
d_gene: TRBD1; abundance: many; v_gene: TRBV27; j_gene: TRBJ2-7; CDR3aa: CASMGTGGSYEQYF
d_gene: TRBD1; abundance: many; v_gene: TRBV28; j_gene: TRBJ2-5; CDR3aa: CASSLNYRGRGETQYF
d_gene: NA; abundance: many; v_gene: TRBV12-3/TRBV12-4; j_gene: TRBJ1-5; CDR3aa: CASSLRHINQPQHF
d_gene: NA; abundance: few; v_gene: TRBV7-9; j_gene: TRBJ1-1; CDR3aa: CASSLVAGPGEAFF
d_gene: NA; abundance: many; v_gene: TRBV6-1; j_gene: TRBJ1-2; CDR3aa: CASSKTSQENYGYTF
d_gene: TRBD1; abundance: once; v_gene: TRBV18; j_gene: TRBJ2-7; CDR3aa: CASSSTGIDYEQYF
d_gene: NA; abundance: many; v_gene: TRBV11-2; j_gene: TRBJ2-3; CDR3aa: CASSLGVWGPIEARDTQYF
d_gene: TRBD2; abundance: many; v_gene: TRBV7-2; j_gene: TRBJ2-1; CDR3aa: CASSLESSGGAQFF
d_gene: NA; abundance: many; v_gene: TRBV2; j_gene: TRBJ1-5; CDR3aa: CASSENFLQPQHF
d_gene: TRBD1; abundance: many; v_gene: TRBV18; j_gene: TRBJ2-1; CDR3aa: CASSPDRGYNEQFF
d_gene: NA; abundance: many; v_gene: TRBV24-1; j_gene: TRBJ2-5; CDR3aa: CATSDLGGALETQYF
d_gene: NA; abundance: many; v_gene: TRBV28; j_gene: TRBJ2-1; CDR3aa: CASRGSNEQFF
d_gene: TRBD2; abundance: few; v_gene: TRBV20-1; j_gene: TRBJ2-1; CDR3aa: CSARVVAGDPYNEQFF
d_gene: TRBD1; abundance: NA; v_gene: TRBV4-1; j_gene: TRBJ1-4; CDR3aa: CASSQVPGGANEKLFF
d_gene: NA; abundance: NA; v_gene: TRBV20-1; j_gene: TRBJ2-7; CDR3aa: CSARDHLEGTYEQYF
d_gene: TRBD1; abundance: many; v_gene: TRBV6-1; j_gene: TRBJ1-1; CDR3aa: CASRDGTVNTEAFF
d_gene: NA; abundance: NA; v_gene: TRBV7-6; j_gene: TRBJ2-7; CDR3aa: CASSFETGSLAISEQYF
d_gene: NA; abundance: NA; v_gene: TRBV27; j_gene: TRBJ1-2; CDR3aa: CASSLSIYSTKPYGYTF
d_gene: NA; abundance: few; v_gene: TRBV9; j_gene: TRBJ2-1; CDR3aa: CASSVGWGGLYNEQFF
d_gene: NA; abundance: many; v_gene: TRBV20-1; j_gene: TRBJ1-3; CDR3aa: CSASSPASGNTIYF
d_gene: TRBD2; abundance: NA; v_gene: TRBV5-4; j_gene: TRBJ2-1; CDR3aa: CASSSRTSTDEQFF
d_gene: NA; abundance: many; v_gene: TRBV12-5; j_gene: TRBJ2-2; CDR3aa: CASGLVRGANTGELFF
d_gene: NA; abundance: few; v_gene: TRBV4-2; j_gene: TRBJ2-4; CDR3aa: CASSQRRVLSRSAFDKNIQYF
d_gene: NA; abundance: NA; v_gene: TRBV4-1; j_gene: TRBJ1-5; CDR3aa: CASSQATTYSNQPQHF
d_gene: NA; abundance: NA; v_gene: TRBV5-5; j_gene: TRBJ1-4; CDR3aa: CVSSLVAATNEKLFF
d_gene: NA; abundance: NA; v_gene: TRBV3-1; j_gene: TRBJ2-6; CDR3aa: CASSPGDASPGGANVLTF